Each of the 17 T cell receptor beta chains below was sequenced from the same sample in a study of CD8 T cells in ankylosing spondylitis. General observations from the study: Apparently characteristic of ankylosing spondylitis blood was a TCR beta motif (fewer than ten highly homologous variants).

Their antigens are not known. TCRdb itself ran the 5' RACE reads through MiXCR, one entry per CDR3 protein. The sample yields roughly 370,000 distinct CDR3 sequences, more than 20% seen once. Sample: blood, either unsorted or a sorted T cell fraction (not recorded which). The receptor source for this set is a male donor with ankylosing spondylitis.

This clonotype was seen a few times. The gene calls are TRBV10-3 and TRBJ1-3; D gene uncertain. There are 14 residues in the CDR3. Germline V CDR1 and CDR2: ENHRY, SYGVKD. V was clipped by 5 bases and J by 0 bases, with 8 bases between them. The CDR3 reads CAISRDFSGNTIYF. The CDR3 nucleotides are TGTGCCATCAGTCGGGATTTCTCTGGAAACACCATATATTTT.

This clonotype was counted between two and nine times. The J gene is TRBJ2-7, the V gene TRBV6-2 or TRBV6-3, with D perhaps matching TRBD2 (5 bases). The CDR3 is 12 residues long. V lost 10 bases and J lost 6, with 16 bases in between. Per the germline V gene, CDR1 is MNHEY and CDR2 is SVGEGT. In DNA form, the CDR3 reads TGTGCCACCTCGTTGGACTCACCCGAGCAGTACTTC. Amino acids: CATSLDSPEQYF.

This clonotype showed up just a few times. The chain is built from TRBV20-1 and TRBJ2-1; D remains ambiguous. CDR3 length: 14 residues. Trimming pared 3 bases from V and 3 bases from J, leaving 12 bases between. Per the germline V gene, CDR1 is DFQATT and CDR2 is SNEGSKA (reference sequence). In nucleotides, the CDR3 is TGCAGTGCTAGTCTCAGGACCCTCTACAATGAGCAGTTCTTC. It is translated as CSASLRTLYNEQFF.

V gene TRBV7-2 combines with J gene TRBJ2-7; D gene ambiguous. CDR1 and CDR2 from the germline V gene are SGHTA and FQGNSA. Trimming removed 2 bases from V and 4 bases from J, with 9 bases in between. The CDR3 contains 13 residues. CDR3 protein: CASSLLTPYEQYF. In nucleotides, the CDR3 is TGTGCCAGCAGCTTACTGACCCCTTACGAGCAGTACTTC.

In its sample, this clonotype was seen a few times. At one of its ends the junction is not consistent with the germline gene, which may arise from a read error. The chain is built from TRBV5-1 and TRBJ2-1; D is unclear. The germline V gene has CDR1 SGHRS and CDR2 YFSETQ. The CDR3 consists of 10 residues. This CDR3 reads CASSGESWAF. DNA for the CDR3: TGCGCCAGCAGCGGGGAATCATGGGCCTTC.

The chain has TRBV11-3 and TRBJ2-1, with 14 bases that match TRBD2. Per the germline V gene, CDR1 is SGHNT and CDR2 is YENEEA. This CDR3 region has 14 residues. Trimming at V came to 5 bases and at J to 13 bases, leaving 7 bases not matched to a gene. CDR3 loop: CASSRGTSGSPQFF. DNA of the CDR3: TGTGCCAGCAGCCGAGGGACTAGCGGGAGCCCCCAGTTCTTC.

This chain links TRBV7-3 with TRBJ2-3; 10 nucleotides align to TRBD2. The CDR3 totals 16 residues. The germline V gene has CDR1 SGHTA and CDR2 FQGTGA. Trimming cost V 5 bases and J 1 base; bases outside gene matches: 6. The CDR3: CASSTTGTSGTDTQYF. The DNA of the CDR3 is TGTGCCAGCAGCACCACCGGGACTAGCGGCACAGATACGCAGTATTTT.

This clonotype was counted between two and nine times. The rearrangement uses TRBV20-1 and TRBJ2-3, with 8 nucleotides matching TRBD1. The length of the CDR3 is 16 residues. Germline values: CDR1 DFQATT, CDR2 SNEGSKA (reference sequence). The junction had 6 bases not matched to a gene; V was cut back by 1 base and J by 0 bases. The DNA of the CDR3 is TGCAGTGCTAGAGGTTTCCACAGGGGGAGCACAGATACGCAGTATTTT. Translation gives CSARGFHRGSTDTQYF.

This clonotype was seen more than once but under ten times. CDR3 amino acids: CSASAQGGETQYF. The CDR3 coding sequence is TGCAGTGCTAGCGCACAGGGGGGGGAGACCCAGTACTTC. The chain recombines TRBV20-1 with TRBJ2-5; tentatively, D is TRBD1 (8 bases). The CDR3 has 13 residues. Between the trimmed V and J ends, which lost 3 bases and 5 bases, there was a span of 13 bases. Germline CDR1 is DFQATT and CDR2 is SNEGSKA (reference sequence).

This clonotype was seen a handful of times. The chain carries TRBV11-2 and TRBJ1-1; D may be TRBD1 (5 bases). Trimming took off 8 bases at V and 0 bases at J, with 10 bases between the two ends. The CDR3 spans 13 residues. Per the germline V gene, CDR1 is SGHAT and CDR2 is FQNNGV. This CDR3 reads CASGAEMNTEAFF. CDR3 coding DNA: TGTGCCAGCGGGGCAGAGATGAACACTGAAGCTTTCTTT.

This chain links TRBV19 with TRBJ2-5; 9 bases are a match to TRBD2. This CDR3 spans 16 amino acids. Germline CDR1 reads LNHDA; CDR2 reads SQIVND (reference sequence). Trimming took 3 bases from V and 5 from J; bases not matched to a gene: 10. This chain's CDR3 is CASSIYGGRVSETQYF. The CDR3 DNA reads TGTGCCAGTAGTATCTACGGCGGGAGGGTGAGCGAGACCCAGTACTTC.

The chain joins TRBV20-1 to TRBJ2-2; 9 bases agree with TRBD2. J was trimmed by 6 bases and V by 2 bases; bases with no gene match: 13. CDR3 length: 17 residues. Germline CDR1 reads DFQATT; CDR2 reads SNEGSKA (reference sequence). Written as DNA, the CDR3 is TGCAGTGCTAGAACGGGACTAGCACCTTTCGTAGCCGGGGAGCTGTTTTTT. This gives the protein CSARTGLAPFVAGELFF.

The rearrangement links TRBV6-2 or TRBV6-3 to TRBJ2-7; 8 positions match TRBD2. Germline V CDR1 and CDR2: MNHEY, SVGEGT. Trimming took 3 bases from V and 4 from J; bases not matched to a gene: 14. This CDR3 is built from 17 residues. Here the CDR3 reads CASSYLAGRAFFYEQYF. Here the CDR3 DNA reads TGTGCCAGCAGTTATCTTGCCGGGAGGGCCTTTTTTTACGAGCAGTACTTC.

This chain joins TRBV7-6 and TRBJ2-1; the D call may be TRBD1 or TRBD2 (5 bases each). V was cut by 3 bases and J by 6 bases, with 12 bases left in between. CDR3 length: 14 amino acids. Germline V CDR1 and CDR2: SGHVS, FNYEAQ. The DNA of the CDR3 is TGTGCCAGCAGCTTGGGGGAGCGAATCAATGAGCAGTTCTTC. Translating gives CASSLGERINEQFF.

This clonotype occurred a few times. The chain couples TRBV28 to TRBJ2-7, with TRBD2 matching 9 bases. The CDR3 sequence is 15 residues long. Germline loops: CDR1 MDHEN, CDR2 SYDVKM. The V segment lost 10 bases and the J segment 3 bases; nucleotides outside the gene matches: 13. The CDR3 DNA follows: TGTGCCATTCGCAGGAGTAGCGGGGGAAGCTACGAGCAGTACTTC. This sequence encodes CAIRRSSGGSYEQYF.

The chain's CDR3 is CASTPWDRGEAFF. DNA of the CDR3: TGTGCCAGCACTCCTTGGGACAGAGGAGAAGCTTTCTTT. The chain employs TRBV27 and TRBJ1-1; 7 nucleotides align to TRBD1. The germline V gene has CDR1 MNHEY and CDR2 SMNVEV (reference sequence). The J segment lost 8 bases and the V segment lost 7 bases, leaving 10 bases of the junction unmatched. This CDR3 region has 13 residues.

This chain links TRBV11-3 with TRBJ2-5; D is unresolved. The CDR3 consists of 13 residues. V lost 2 bases and J 0 bases, leaving 4 bases between the germline ends. CDR1 is SGHNT, CDR2 YENEEA, per germline. The CDR3 DNA is TGTGCCAGCAGCTTAAACAACCAAGAGACCCAGTACTTC. Its translation is CASSLNNQETQYF.